The T cell receptor (beta chain) under discussion was sequenced for a study of response to subunit inactivated influenza vaccine. As regards this clonotype: Its antigen is still unknown.

Study outcomes and limitations: Every seasonal influenza vaccination brings in few new T cells, the authors suggested.

One entry per CDR3 protein, called by TCRdb with MiXCR from the RT-PCR reads. The sample has more than 450,000 distinct CDR3 sequences; roughly 12% are singletons. The CDR3 consists of 16 residues. The V gene lost 3 bases and the J gene lost 0 bases, with 11 bases spanning the gap. The sequences come from PBMCs from blood, collected on the day of vaccination. The clonotype comes from a man aged 50 to 59 who received an inactivated influenza vaccine. This chain connects TRBV12-3 or TRBV12-4 to TRBJ2-2; D is unresolved. Here the CDR3 DNA reads TGTGCCAGCAGTTTTTCCGGGTACGCGAACACCGGGGAGCTGTTTTTT. Its protein is CASSFSGYANTGELFF.